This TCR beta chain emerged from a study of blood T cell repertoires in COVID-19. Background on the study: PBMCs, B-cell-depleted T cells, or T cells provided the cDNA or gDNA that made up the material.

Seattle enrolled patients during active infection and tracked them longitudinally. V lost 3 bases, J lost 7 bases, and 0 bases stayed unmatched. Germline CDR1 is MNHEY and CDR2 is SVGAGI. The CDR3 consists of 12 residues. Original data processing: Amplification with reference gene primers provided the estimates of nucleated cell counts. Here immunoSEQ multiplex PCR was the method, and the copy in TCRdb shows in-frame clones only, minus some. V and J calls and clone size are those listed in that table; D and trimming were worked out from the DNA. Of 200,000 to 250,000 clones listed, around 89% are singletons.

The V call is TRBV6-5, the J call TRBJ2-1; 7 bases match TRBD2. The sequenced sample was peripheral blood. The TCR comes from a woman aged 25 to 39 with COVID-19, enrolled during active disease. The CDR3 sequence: CASSYSGNEQFF. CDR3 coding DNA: TGTGCCAGCAGTTATAGCGGGAATGAGCAGTTCTTC.